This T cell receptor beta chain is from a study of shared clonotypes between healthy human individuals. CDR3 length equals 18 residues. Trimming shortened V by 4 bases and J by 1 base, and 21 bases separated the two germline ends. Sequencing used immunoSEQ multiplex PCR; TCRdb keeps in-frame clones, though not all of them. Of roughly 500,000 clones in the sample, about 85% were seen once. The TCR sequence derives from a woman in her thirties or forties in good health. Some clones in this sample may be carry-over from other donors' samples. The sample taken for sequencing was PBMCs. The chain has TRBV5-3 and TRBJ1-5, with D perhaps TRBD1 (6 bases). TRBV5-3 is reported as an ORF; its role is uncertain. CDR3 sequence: CARSHDRLVEESNQPQHF. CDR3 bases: TGTGCCAGAAGCCATGACAGGCTAGTGGAGGAGAGCAATCAGCCCCAGCATTTT.